One and the same sample provided the 5 T cell receptor beta chains below, sequenced in a study of CD8+ T cells in alopecia areata. Investigators isolated RNA and reverse transcribed it into cDNA to act as the sequencing template. Generated by immunoSEQ multiplex PCR, the TCRdb table keeps only in-frame clones and is missing some. Among about 110,000 clones listed, under 60% were seen once. Source material: NKG2D-low CD8+ T cells sorted from blood. These receptors were taken from a human donor with alopecia areata.

The V and J genes are TRBV19 and TRBJ2-1; the D gene is possibly TRBD1 (6 bases). The germline V gene has CDR1 LNHDA and CDR2 SQIVND (reference sequence). V was pared by 5 bases and J by 3 bases, with 14 bases between. The CDR3 has 15 residues. CDR3 loop: CASSRTATLYNEQFF. The CDR3 bases are TGTGCCAGTAGTCGGACAGCGACCCTCTACAATGAGCAGTTCTTC.

In this sample, this clone turned up a few times. J is TRBJ2-7 and V is TRBV9; TRBD1 matches 7 bases. The J segment lost 5 bases and the V segment lost 4 bases, leaving 3 bases of the junction unmatched. This CDR3 has 12 amino acids. CDR1 and CDR2 (germline): SGDLS, YYNGEE. The CDR3, as DNA: TGTGCCAGCAGCCGAACAGGGGACGAGCAGTACTTC. It codes for CASSRTGDEQYF.

This chain links TRBV27 with TRBJ2-1; D ambiguous. Deletions cut 5 bases from V and 4 bases from J, with 9 bases between. This CDR3 region has 13 residues. Germline-derived CDR1 and CDR2 are MNHEY and SMNVEV (reference sequence). CDR3 DNA: TGTGCCAGCAGTGCTTTGGGGTACAATGAGCAGTTCTTC. It specifies CASSALGYNEQFF.

V and J are TRBV28 and TRBJ1-1; tentative D call: TRBD1 (5 bases). V was shortened by 6 bases and J by 1 base, with 12 bases between the two germline ends. CDR1 is MDHEN, CDR2 SYDVKM, per germline. The CDR3 is 14 amino acids. The DNA of the CDR3 is TGTGCCAGCAGACCCGACAGAAGGAACACTGAAGCTTTCTTT. It is translated as CASRPDRRNTEAFF.

The V and J genes are TRBV28 and TRBJ2-3; 10 bases align to TRBD2. The CDR3 spans 17 residues. With V trimmed by 3 bases and J by 4 bases, 10 bases remained unmatched. The germline V gene encodes CDR1 MDHEN and CDR2 SYDVKM. CDR3 bases: TGTGCCAGCAGTTTGTTACGGACTAGCGGAGACCCAGATACGCAGTATTTT. Protein: CASSLLRTSGDPDTQYF.